This T cell receptor (beta chain) was captured by sequencing in a study of blood T cell repertoires in COVID-19 (dated by TCRdb to the early 2020s). In terms of the full investigation: Samples from collaborators originated in the United States, Italy and Spain and spanned both the acute and convalescent phases of COVID-19. The dataset comprised deeply sampled blood TCRbeta repertoires from subjects exposed to, actively infected with, or recovered from COVID-19. Samples were obtained from the ongoing ImmuneRACE study (first 160 participants) and from some 1,300 subjects provided by 6 global collaborators. The repertoires were released in a freely available public database meant as a resource for research on the immune response to SARS-CoV-2. HLA class I and class II types, where available, came from metadata supplied by the sample provider rather than from assay-based typing. The material from the prospective study consisted of cDNA or gDNA derived from T cells, B-cell-depleted T cells, or PBMCs. Nearly every sample came with metadata listing a de-identified subject ID, COVID-19 status, age in years and sex.

TCRbeta CDR3 regions were amplified from genomic DNA using the immunoSEQ Assay, a bias-controlled multiplex PCR. The original pipeline was this. Nucleated cell counts per sample were estimated from amplification of reference gene primers within the assay. To quantify the absolute abundance of each unique TCRbeta CDR3 rearrangement, sequence reads were collapsed and filtered. For each sample, productive Simpson clonality was calculated as the square root of Simpson's diversity index across productive rearrangements. TCRdb limited this immuneACCESS table to in-frame rearrangements with V and J called. A share of clones is missing; checked studies link under half to unresolved V genes, and the rest is unexplained. For V, J and clone size, that table is used; D and trimming come from the DNA. This sample lists some 160,000 clones; roughly 93% were detected once. The ten biggest clones cover roughly 2.3% of the sample.

Study-wide conclusions, independent of this receptor: The amount of clinical and demographic metadata varied by source and participant and was provided uncurated.

Worth noting for this clone: The target of this receptor is not known. Within one base of it there is no much larger clone, and no base qualities were kept.

Whole blood was collected in K2EDTA tubes by collaborating institutions according to the institutions' own protocols. For TCRbeta analysis, collaborator samples were shipped as frozen whole blood, as isolated PBMCs, or as DNA extracted from either sample type. Sample: peripheral blood. The clonotype was recovered from a man aged 18 to 30 with acute or convalescent COVID-19.

The CDR3 in this case is CASSLAFRDSSEKLFF. The sequenced DNA: TGTGCCAGCAGCTTAGCGTTCCGGGACAGTAGCGAAAAACTGTTTTTT. The sequence is built from TRBV7-6 and TRBJ1-4, with 7 junctional bases fitting TRBD1. Ends trimmed: V by 0 bases, J by 8 bases; bases unmatched to a gene: 9. CDR1 SGHVS and CDR2 FNYEAQ were looked up in the germline V gene. The CDR3 holds 16 amino acids from the cysteine to the phenylalanine. Solely the CDR3 DNA is kept, with 48 bases framed from the first base.